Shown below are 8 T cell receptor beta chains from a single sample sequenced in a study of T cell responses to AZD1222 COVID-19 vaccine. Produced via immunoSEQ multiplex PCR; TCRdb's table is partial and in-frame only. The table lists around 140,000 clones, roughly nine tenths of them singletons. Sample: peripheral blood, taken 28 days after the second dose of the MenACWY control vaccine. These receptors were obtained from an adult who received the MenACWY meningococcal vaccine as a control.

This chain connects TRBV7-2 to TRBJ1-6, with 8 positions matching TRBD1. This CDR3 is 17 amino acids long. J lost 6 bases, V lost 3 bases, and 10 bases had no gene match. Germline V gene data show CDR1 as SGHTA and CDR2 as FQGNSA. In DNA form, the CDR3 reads TGTGCCAGCAGCTTCATCAGGGGGCTATTTCCTAATTCACCCCTCCACTTT. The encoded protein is CASSFIRGLFPNSPLHF.

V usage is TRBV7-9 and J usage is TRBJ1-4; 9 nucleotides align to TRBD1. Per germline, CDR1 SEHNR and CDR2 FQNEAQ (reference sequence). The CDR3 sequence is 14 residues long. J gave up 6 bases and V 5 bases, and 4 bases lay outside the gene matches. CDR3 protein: CASSLGTGYEKLFF. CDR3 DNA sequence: TGTGCCAGCAGCCTCGGGACAGGGTATGAAAAACTGTTTTTT.

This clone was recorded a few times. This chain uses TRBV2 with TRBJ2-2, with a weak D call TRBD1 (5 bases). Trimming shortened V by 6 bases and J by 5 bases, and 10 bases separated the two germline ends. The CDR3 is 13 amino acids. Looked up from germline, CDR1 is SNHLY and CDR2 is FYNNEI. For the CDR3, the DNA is TGTGCCAGCAGCCAGGGAAATACCGGGGAGCTGTTTTTT. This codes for CASSQGNTGELFF.

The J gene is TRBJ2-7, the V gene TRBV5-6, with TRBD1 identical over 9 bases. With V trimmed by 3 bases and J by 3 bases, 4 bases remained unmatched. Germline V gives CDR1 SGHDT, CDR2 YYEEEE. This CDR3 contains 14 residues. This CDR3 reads CASSYGTGSYEQYF. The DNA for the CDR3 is TGTGCCAGCAGCTACGGGACAGGGAGCTACGAGCAGTACTTC.

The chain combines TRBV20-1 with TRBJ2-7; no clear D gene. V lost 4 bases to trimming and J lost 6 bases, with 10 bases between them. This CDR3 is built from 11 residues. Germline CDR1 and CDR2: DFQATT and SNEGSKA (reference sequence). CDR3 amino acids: CSAIPGIEQYF. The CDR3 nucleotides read TGCAGTGCTATACCCGGAATCGAGCAGTACTTC.

CDR3: CASSLVGTDTQYF. The CDR3 nucleotides read TGTGCCAGCAGCTTAGTGGGGACAGATACGCAGTATTTT. This chain links TRBV7-3 with TRBJ2-3; D uncertain. The V end was cut by 2 bases, the J end by 3 bases, with 6 bases between. The germline V gene encodes CDR1 SGHTA and CDR2 FQGTGA. CDR3 length: 13 amino acids.

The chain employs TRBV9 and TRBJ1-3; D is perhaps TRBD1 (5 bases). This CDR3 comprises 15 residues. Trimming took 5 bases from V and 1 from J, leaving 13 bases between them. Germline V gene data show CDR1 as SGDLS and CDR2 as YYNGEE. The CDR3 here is CASSPGGQSGNTIYF. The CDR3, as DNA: TGTGCCAGCAGTCCCGGCGGACAATCTGGAAACACCATATATTTT.

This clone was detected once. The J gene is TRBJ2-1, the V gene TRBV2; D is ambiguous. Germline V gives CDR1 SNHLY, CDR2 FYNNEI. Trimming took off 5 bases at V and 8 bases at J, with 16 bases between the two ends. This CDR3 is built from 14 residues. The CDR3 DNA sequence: TGTGCCAGCAGTCAGAGTGTAGGCCCGTATGAGCAGTTCTTC. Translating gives CASSQSVGPYEQFF. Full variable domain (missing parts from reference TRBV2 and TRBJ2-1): EPEVTQTPSHQVTQMGQEVILRCVPISNHLYFYWYRQILGQKVEFLVSFYNNEISEKSEIFDDQFSVERPDGSNFTLKIRSTKLEDSAMYFCASSQSVGPYEQFFGPGTRLTVL.